This T cell receptor beta chain originates from a study of cytomegalovirus exposure and HLA in healthy donors. Study conclusions and caveats: One cluster of highly shared sequence variants probably arose as a sequencing artifact.

Germline V CDR1 and CDR2: MDHEN, SYDVKM. The CDR3 runs to 13 residues. Trimming removed 5 bases from V and 2 bases from J, with 7 bases in between. Comment on this clone: The target antigen is unknown.

PCR used 60 Vbeta primers and 13 Jbeta primers. Produced via immunoSEQ multiplex PCR; TCRdb's table is partial and in-frame only. Counted here are about 120,000 clones, less than 80% occurring once; the ten biggest clones make up more than 2.5%. The sequence was obtained from a woman aged 50 to 60 in good health and CMV-seronegative. The V gene is TRBV28, the J gene TRBJ1-3; D is perhaps TRBD1 (5 bases). Source material: PBMCs. CDR3: CASSKGTGNTIYF. The CDR3 DNA is TGTGCCAGCAGTAAGGGGACTGGAAACACCATATATTTT.